These 6 T cell receptor beta chains were all obtained from the same sample, sequenced in a study of regulatory T cells in long-lasting Graves disease. The time point: persistent/refractory GD, antithyroid drugs over 5 years with positive TRAb. The authors made the TCR library using RNA they extracted from PBMCs. According to the study, TCR beta libraries were built with iRepertoire HTBI primers and CDR3-region Arm-PCR. TCRdb re-called the multiplex PCR reads through MiXCR, storing one row per CDR3 protein. In the table there are 400,000 to 500,000 distinct CDR3 sequences, 21% of which are singletons. The sequencing here drew on peripheral blood mononuclear cells (PBMCs), taken when the disease was refractory, from a patient treated with antithyroid drugs. The receptors derive from a female donor with Graves disease.

The rearrangement links TRBV18 to TRBJ1-1; D remains ambiguous. V was trimmed by 2 bases and J by 7 bases, leaving 8 bases between them. The CDR3 consists of 12 residues. CDR1 is KGHSH, CDR2 LQKENI, per germline. The CDR3 sequence is CASSPLIHEAFF. The CDR3 bases are TGTGCCAGCTCACCATTGATACATGAAGCTTTCTTT.

V usage is TRBV10-3 and J usage is TRBJ2-7; D may be TRBD1 (6 bases). The CDR3 runs 13 residues. V was cut by 4 bases and J by 4 bases, with 11 bases left in between. The V gene's germline CDR1 is ENHRY and CDR2 SYGVKD. CDR3 coding DNA: TGTGCCATCAGTGTTGGTCAGGGGTACGAGCAGTACTTC. Translated, it gives CAISVGQGYEQYF.

This clonotype was counted ten times or more. The rearrangement joins TRBV3-1 to TRBJ2-7, with TRBD2 identical over 9 bases. The CDR3 runs to 15 residues. Germline-derived CDR1 and CDR2 are LGHDT and YNNKEL (reference sequence). V gave up 0 bases and J gave up 9 bases; unmatched junction bases: 9. In nucleotides, the CDR3 is TGTGCCAGCAGCCAAGATTTCCGCGGGAGGGCCGCGCAGTACTTC. This gives the protein CASSQDFRGRAAQYF.

This clonotype was seen once. This sequence joins TRBV12-3 or TRBV12-4 and TRBJ2-5; TRBD2 aligns across 9 bases. Judging by the DNA end, TRBJ2-1 fits better; the J call may be wrong. The CDR3 is 14 residues long. The CDR3 nucleotides are TGTGCCAGCAGTTTAGCGAGGGCTAGCGGGGATCAGTTCTTC. It codes for CASSLARASGDQFF.

The CDR3 DNA sequence: TGTGCCTGCACCGGTCCCACCCGGGAGGGCAACGAGCAGTACTTC. This codes for CACTGPTREGNEQYF. The J gene is TRBJ2-7, the V gene TRBV7-9, with 8 bases that match TRBD2. The CDR3 spans 15 residues. Losses at the gene ends were 11 bases for V and 5 bases for J; bases not matched to a gene: 17. The germline CDR1 and CDR2 sequences are SEHNR and FQNEAQ (reference sequence).

The rearrangement joins TRBV9 to TRBJ2-2, with no clear D. This CDR3 has 16 residues. Looked up from germline, CDR1 is SGDLS and CDR2 is YYNGEE. The germline V and J ends were trimmed by 0 bases and 0 bases, with 9 bases remaining between them. The CDR3 loop reads CASSVARQANTGELFF. As DNA, the CDR3 is TGTGCCAGCAGCGTAGCCAGACAAGCGAACACCGGGGAGCTGTTTTTT.